The 7 T cell receptor beta chains in this list originate from one sample, sequenced in a study of beta chain features in type 1 diabetes. Reverse transcription of all isolated RNA meant that expressed TCRB transcripts were sequenced. Sequencing was performed with immunoSEQ multiplex PCR; in TCRdb, only in-frame clones are kept and a portion is missing. The sample yields 160,000 or so clones, 11% seen once. The source material was central memory CD4+ T cells from blood. These receptors were taken from a man between 18 and 29 years old in good health.

This sequence joins TRBV7-6 and TRBJ2-5; D possibly corresponds to TRBD1 (5 bases). The end of the DNA aligns better with TRBJ2-7, so the J call may be wrong. The CDR3 runs to 14 residues. Germline lookup yields CDR1 SGHVS and CDR2 FNYEAQ. The CDR3 bases are TGTGCCAGCACACAGGACCCTTTGGCCTACGAGCAGTACTTC. Translation: CASTQDPLAYEQYF.

This clone showed up just a few times. This sequence joins TRBV5-1 and TRBJ1-6; TRBD1 agrees at 8 bases. CDR1 and CDR2 from the germline V gene are SGHRS and YFSETQ. Trimming removed 4 bases from V and 7 bases from J; junction bases left unmatched: 10. This CDR3 has 16 amino acids. CDR3 nucleotides: TGCGCCAGCAGCCCCGACAGGGGACCATACAATTCACCCCTCCACTTT. This encodes CASSPDRGPYNSPLHF.

The chain joins TRBV2 to TRBJ1-2; TRBD1 matches at 12 bases. Germline V gene sequence: CDR1 SNHLY, CDR2 FYNNEI. CDR3 length equals 15 residues. The V gene end was trimmed by 10 bases and the J gene end by 2 bases; junction bases not matched to a gene: 8. The CDR3 loop is CATSGTGGTNYGYTF. The CDR3 DNA sequence: TGTGCCACCTCCGGGACAGGGGGCACGAACTATGGCTACACCTTC.

This clone has a handful of counts. The V call is TRBV5-1, the J call TRBJ2-6; D not certain. The length of the CDR3 is 14 residues. Germline-derived CDR1 and CDR2 are SGHRS and YFSETQ. The V and J ends lost 6 bases and 0 bases respectively, with 7 bases between them. The CDR3 region is CASKGSSGANVLTF. In nucleotides, the CDR3 is TGCGCCAGCAAAGGTTCCTCTGGGGCCAACGTCCTGACTTTC.

This clone occurred a few times. The gene calls are TRBV21-1 and TRBJ2-2. TRBV21-1 is noted as a pseudogene. The CDR3 has 14 residues. The CDR3 protein is CASSKAGSAGELFF. The CDR3 region has the DNA TGTGCCAGCAGCAAAGCGGGAAGCGCCGGGGAGCTGTTTTTT.

J is TRBJ2-7 and V is TRBV6-6; TRBD1 matches at 8 bases. The CDR3 contains 12 residues. In germline, CDR1 is MNHNY, CDR2 SVGAGI (reference sequence). V shed 6 bases, J shed 3 bases, and the junction held 1 base outside the gene matches. DNA of the CDR3: TGTGCCAGCAGGGACAGGGTCTACGAGCAGTACTTC. This translates into CASRDRVYEQYF.

This clone has a handful of counts. The gene calls are TRBV9 and TRBJ2-1, with TRBD2 matching over 8 bases. The V and J ends lost 0 bases and 1 base, in that order; junction bases with no gene match: 6. The V gene's germline CDR1 is SGDLS and CDR2 YYNGEE. There are 17 residues in the CDR3. The CDR3 here is CASSVDAGGRSYNEQFF. The CDR3 bases are TGTGCCAGCAGCGTAGACGCGGGGGGCAGATCCTACAATGAGCAGTTCTTC.